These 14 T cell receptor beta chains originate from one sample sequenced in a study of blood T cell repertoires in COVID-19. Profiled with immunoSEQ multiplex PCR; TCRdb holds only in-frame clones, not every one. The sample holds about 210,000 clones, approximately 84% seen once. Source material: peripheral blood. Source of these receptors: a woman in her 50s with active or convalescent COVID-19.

CDR3 coding DNA: TGTGCCAGCAGTGATGTGGCAGGGGAACAGCCCCAGCATTTT. Translating gives CASSDVAGEQPQHF. This sequence joins TRBV2 and TRBJ1-5, with D tentatively TRBD1 (6 bases). This CDR3 has 14 residues. Per the germline V gene, CDR1 is SNHLY and CDR2 is FYNNEI. V lost 3 bases, J lost 7 bases, and 13 bases lay in between.

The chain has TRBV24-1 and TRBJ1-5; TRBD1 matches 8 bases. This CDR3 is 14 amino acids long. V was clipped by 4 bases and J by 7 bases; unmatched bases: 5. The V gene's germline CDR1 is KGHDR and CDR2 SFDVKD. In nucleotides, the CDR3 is TGTGCCACCAGTGAAACAGGGGGGGGCCAGCCCCAGCATTTT. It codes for CATSETGGGQPQHF.

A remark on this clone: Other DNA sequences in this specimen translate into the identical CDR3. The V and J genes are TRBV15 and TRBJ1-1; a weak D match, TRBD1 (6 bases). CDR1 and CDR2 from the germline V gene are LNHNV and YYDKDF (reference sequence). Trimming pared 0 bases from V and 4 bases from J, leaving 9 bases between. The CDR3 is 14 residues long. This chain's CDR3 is CATSRDQGGTEAFF. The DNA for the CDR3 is TGTGCCACCAGCAGAGATCAAGGGGGCACTGAAGCTTTCTTT.

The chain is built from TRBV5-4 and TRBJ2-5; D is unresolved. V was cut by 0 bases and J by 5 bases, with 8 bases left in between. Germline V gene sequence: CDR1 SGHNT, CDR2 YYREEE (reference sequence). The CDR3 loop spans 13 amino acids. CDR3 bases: TGTGCCAGCAGCTTGGCCCCCTTGGAGACCCAGTACTTC. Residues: CASSLAPLETQYF.

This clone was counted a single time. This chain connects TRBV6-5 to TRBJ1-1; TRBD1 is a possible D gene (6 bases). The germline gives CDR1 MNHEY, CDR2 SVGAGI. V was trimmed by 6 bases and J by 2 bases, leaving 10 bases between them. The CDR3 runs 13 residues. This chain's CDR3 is CASRGTHNTEAFF. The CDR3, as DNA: TGTGCCAGCAGAGGGACACACAACACTGAAGCTTTCTTT.

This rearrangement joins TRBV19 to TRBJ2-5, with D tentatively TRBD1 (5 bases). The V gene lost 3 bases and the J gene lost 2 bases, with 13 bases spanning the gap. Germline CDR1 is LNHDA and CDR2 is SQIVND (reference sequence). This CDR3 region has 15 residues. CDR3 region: CASSMPRVGQETQYF. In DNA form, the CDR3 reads TGTGCCAGTAGTATGCCCAGGGTGGGACAAGAGACCCAGTACTTC.

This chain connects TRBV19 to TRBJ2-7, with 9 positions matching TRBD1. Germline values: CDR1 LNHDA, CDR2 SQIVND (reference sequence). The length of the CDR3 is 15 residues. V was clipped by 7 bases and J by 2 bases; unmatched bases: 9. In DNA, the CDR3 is TGTGCCAGTAATAAGGGACAGGGTTCTACCTACGAGCAGTACTTC. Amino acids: CASNKGQGSTYEQYF.

Written as DNA, the CDR3 is TGCGCCAGCAGCCATGACGGGTCCTATGGCTACACCTTC. Translation gives CASSHDGSYGYTF. The chain employs TRBV5-1 and TRBJ1-2, with D uncertain. Germline lookup yields CDR1 SGHRS and CDR2 YFSETQ. There are 13 residues in the CDR3. V dropped 4 bases and J dropped 4 bases, with 11 bases sitting between them.

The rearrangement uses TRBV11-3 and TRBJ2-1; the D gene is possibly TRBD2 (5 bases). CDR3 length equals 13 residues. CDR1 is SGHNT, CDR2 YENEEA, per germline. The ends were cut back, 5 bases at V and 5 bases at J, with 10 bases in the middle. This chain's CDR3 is CASSRGRDNEQFF. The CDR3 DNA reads TGTGCCAGCAGCCGGGGAAGGGACAATGAGCAGTTCTTC. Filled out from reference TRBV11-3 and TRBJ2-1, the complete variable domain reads EAGVVQSPRYKIIEKKQPVAFWCNPISGHNTLYWYLQNLGQGPELLIRYENEEAVDDSQLPKDRFSAERLKGVDSTLKIQPAELGDSAVYLCASSRGRDNEQFFGPGTRLTVL.

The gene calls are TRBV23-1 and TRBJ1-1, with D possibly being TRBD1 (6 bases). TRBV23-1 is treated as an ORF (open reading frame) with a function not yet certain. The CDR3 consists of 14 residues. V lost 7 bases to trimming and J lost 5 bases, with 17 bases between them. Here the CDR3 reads CASNRGRGMTEAFF. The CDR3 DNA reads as TGCGCCAGCAACCGGGGCAGGGGTATGACTGAAGCTTTCTTT.

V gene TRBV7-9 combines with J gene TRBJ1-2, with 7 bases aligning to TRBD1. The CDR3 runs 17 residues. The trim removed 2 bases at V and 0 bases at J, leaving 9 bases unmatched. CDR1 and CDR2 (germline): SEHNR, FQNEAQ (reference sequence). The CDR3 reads CASSLPGTAIPNYGYTF. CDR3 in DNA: TGTGCCAGCAGCTTACCCGGGACAGCGATCCCTAACTATGGCTACACCTTC.

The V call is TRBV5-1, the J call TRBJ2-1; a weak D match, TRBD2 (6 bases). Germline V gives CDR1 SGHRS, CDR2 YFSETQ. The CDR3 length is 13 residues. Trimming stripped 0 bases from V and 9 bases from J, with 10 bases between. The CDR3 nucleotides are TGCGCCAGCAGCTTGGCTGTGGGAGGTGAGCAGTTCTTC. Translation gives CASSLAVGGEQFF.

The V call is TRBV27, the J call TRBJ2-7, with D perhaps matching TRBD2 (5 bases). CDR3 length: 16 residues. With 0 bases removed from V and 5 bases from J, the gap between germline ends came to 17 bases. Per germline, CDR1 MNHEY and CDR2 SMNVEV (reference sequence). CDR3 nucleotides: TGTGCCAGCAGTTTATCAGAGGCCCCGCGGGCTCACGAGCAGTACTTC. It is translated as CASSLSEAPRAHEQYF.

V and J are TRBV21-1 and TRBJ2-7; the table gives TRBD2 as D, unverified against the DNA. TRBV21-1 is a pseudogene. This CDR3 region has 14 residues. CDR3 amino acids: CASSALAATYEQYF. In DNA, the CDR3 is TGTGCCAGCAGCGCACTAGCGGCCACCTACGAGCAGTACTTC.